This is a list of T cell receptor beta chains from one sample in a study of blood T cell repertoires in COVID-19. Repertoires were generated with immunoSEQ multiplex PCR, while TCRdb's copy carries only in-frame clones and drops some. Altogether 150,000 to 200,000 clones are present, 75% to 90% being singletons, with the ten largest covering under 4%. Sequencing was carried out using peripheral blood. These receptors originate from a human donor with acute or convalescent COVID-19. The donor label of this sample is uncertain. The CDR3 runs from the conserved cysteine through the conserved F or W. D genes are given only for firm matches. Size is stated for part of the rows, as once, few or many counts, or as a class when the clone is expanded.

j_gene,v_gene,abundance,d_gene,CDR3aa,CDR3nt
TRBJ1-4,TRBV5-4,NA,TRBD1,CASSDTGDPNEKLFF,TGTGCCAGCAGCGATACAGGGGATCCAAATGAAAAACTGTTTTTT
TRBJ2-2,TRBV9,NA,TRBD2,CASSPRGGPNTGELFF,TGTGCCAGCAGCCCACGGGGGGGCCCGAACACCGGGGAGCTGTTTTTT
TRBJ1-1,TRBV15,NA,NA,CATALGVAGAVGRVF,TGTGCCACTGCACTAGGTGTCGCAGGGGCTGTGGGCAGGGTCTTT
TRBJ1-3,TRBV19,NA,NA,CASSLPTLSSGNTIYF,TGTGCCAGTAGTCTCCCGACTTTGAGCTCTGGAAACACCATATATTTT
TRBJ1-1,TRBV9,few,NA,CASSVGGEMNTEAFF,TGTGCCAGCAGCGTAGGAGGAGAAATGAACACTGAAGCTTTCTTT
TRBJ2-1,TRBV9,once,TRBD2,CASSATSEYNEQFF,TGTGCCAGCAGCGCGACTAGCGAGTACAATGAGCAGTTCTTC
TRBJ2-3,TRBV12-3/TRBV12-4,NA,NA,CASCQAYTDTQYF,TGTGCCAGCTGCCAGGCCTACACAGATACGCAGTATTTT
TRBJ2-7,TRBV4-1,NA,NA,CASSQALEGTGVEQYF,TGCGCCAGCAGCCAAGCCCTGGAGGGGACGGGTGTCGAGCAGTACTTC
TRBJ1-2,TRBV11-2,NA,TRBD1,CASSLEGARGYTF,TGTGCCAGCAGCTTGGAGGGGGCGCGCGGCTACACCTTC
TRBJ1-3,TRBV7-2,NA,NA,CASSLADSGNTIYF,TGTGCCAGCAGCTTGGCGGACAGTGGAAACACCATATATTTT
TRBJ1-5,TRBV10-3,NA,TRBD1,CAISENGTDFYSNQPQHF,TGTGCCATCAGTGAGAATGGGACAGACTTCTATAGCAATCAGCCCCAGCATTTT
TRBJ1-3,TRBV19,NA,TRBD1,CASGQGGTGGNTIYF,TGTGCCAGTGGTCAAGGAGGGACAGGCGGAAACACCATATATTTT
TRBJ1-2,TRBV15,NA,NA,CATSTNRFEGNGYTF,TGTGCCACCAGCACAAACAGGTTCGAAGGGAATGGCTACACCTTC
TRBJ1-4,TRBV18,NA,TRBD1,CASSQGQGTATNEKLFF,TGTGCCAGCTCACAGGGACAGGGGACTGCAACTAATGAAAAACTGTTTTTT
TRBJ1-1,TRBV12-5,NA,NA,CASAAQGGNTEAFF,TGTGCTAGTGCCGCTCAAGGGGGGAACACTGAAGCTTTCTTT
TRBJ1-5,TRBV28,few,TRBD1,CASHGAGTARNQPQHF,TGTGCCAGCCACGGAGCCGGGACAGCACGCAATCAGCCCCAGCATTTT
TRBJ1-1,TRBV9,NA,NA,CASSVGQLNTEAFF,TGTGCCAGCAGCGTAGGACAGCTGAACACTGAAGCTTTCTTT
TRBJ1-5,TRBV30,NA,TRBD1,CAWSPKGAGNQPQHF,TGTGCCTGGAGTCCCAAGGGGGCTGGCAATCAGCCCCAGCATTTT
TRBJ1-5,TRBV7-6,NA,TRBD1,CASSGTGGNQPQHF,TGTGCCTCCTCCGGGACAGGGGGCAATCAGCCCCAGCATTTT
TRBJ1-2,TRBV11-3,once,NA,CASSFQAGSYGYTF,TGTGCCAGCAGCTTCCAAGCCGGTTCCTATGGCTACACCTTC
TRBJ2-7,TRBV7-3,NA,TRBD2,CASSSGTTYEQYF,TGTGCCAGCAGCTCCGGGACTACCTACGAGCAGTACTTC
TRBJ1-3,TRBV21-1,NA,NA,CATTERGQGRNTIYF,TGTGCCACCACGGAAAGGGGGCAAGGTAGAAACACCATATATTTT
TRBJ1-1,TRBV11-1,NA,NA,CASSPWGVEAFF,TGTGCCAGCAGCCCTTGGGGGGTGGAAGCTTTCTTT
TRBJ1-5,TRBV27,NA,TRBD1,CASSLSIPPGGEQPQHF,TGTGCCAGCAGTTTATCGATCCCGCCAGGGGGAGAACAGCCCCAGCATTTT
TRBJ1-4,TRBV7-2,few,TRBD1,CASSLVGQGATNEKLFF,TGTGCCAGCAGCTTAGTGGGGCAGGGGGCAACTAATGAAAAACTGTTTTTT
TRBJ1-4,TRBV3-1/TRBV3-2,NA,NA,CASRRSNEKLFF,TGTGCCAGCCGACGGAGTAATGAAAAACTGTTTTTT
TRBJ1-2,TRBV7-2,NA,NA,CASSLGTANYGYTF,TGTGCCAGCAGCTTAGGGACAGCTAACTATGGCTACACCTTC
TRBJ2-2,TRBV25-1,NA,NA,CASSAPKRGSGELFF,TGTGCCAGCAGTGCCCCCAAACGGGGATCCGGGGAGCTGTTTTTT
TRBJ1-1,TRBV6-2/TRBV6-3,NA,NA,CASSYSVENTEAFF,TGTGCCAGCAGTTACTCGGTAGAGAACACTGAAGCTTTCTTT
TRBJ1-5,TRBV6-2/TRBV6-3,NA,NA,CASSYKGGGQPQHF,TGTGCCAGCAGTTACAAGGGGGGGGGACAGCCCCAGCATTTT
TRBJ1-2,TRBV7-3,NA,NA,CASSPEGGADYGYTF,TGTGCCAGCAGCCCAGAAGGAGGGGCGGACTATGGCTACACCTTC
TRBJ2-7,TRBV7-2,NA,NA,CASGGTAIYEQYF,TGTGCCAGCGGAGGGACAGCCATTTACGAGCAGTACTTC
TRBJ1-1,TRBV30,NA,NA,CAWSTNGRGYTEAFF,TGTGCCTGGAGTACCAATGGGAGGGGTTATACTGAAGCTTTCTTT
TRBJ1-4,TRBV10-3,NA,NA,CAISVAGGPNEKLFF,TGTGCCATCAGTGTAGCGGGGGGTCCTAATGAAAAACTGTTTTTT
TRBJ1-6,TRBV5-1,NA,TRBD1,CASTEQGGGLGSPLHF,TGCGCCAGCACCGAGCAAGGGGGCGGCCTGGGTTCACCCCTCCACTTT
TRBJ1-1,TRBV6-2/TRBV6-3,once,TRBD1,CASSSPDRGRTEAFF,TGTGCCAGCAGTTCGCCAGACAGGGGGAGGACTGAAGCTTTCTTT
TRBJ1-4,TRBV5-1,NA,NA,CASSGTAGETKLFF,TGCGCCAGCAGCGGTACAGCGGGCGAGACAAAACTGTTTTTT
TRBJ2-5,TRBV30,NA,TRBD2,CAWSVGLAGAIQETQYF,TGTGCCTGGAGTGTAGGGCTAGCGGGGGCCATCCAAGAGACCCAGTACTTC
TRBJ2-2,TRBV11-3,NA,TRBD2,CASSPGLAGGLGTGELFF,TGTGCCAGCAGCCCGGGACTAGCGGGGGGGCTGGGCACCGGGGAGCTGTTTTTT
TRBJ2-2,TRBV25-1,NA,TRBD1,CASKAQGVTGELFF,TGTGCCAGCAAAGCTCAGGGGGTCACCGGGGAGCTGTTTTTT
TRBJ1-1,TRBV7-9,NA,NA,CASSLEGGIGEAFF,TGTGCCAGCAGCTTAGAAGGAGGGATCGGTGAAGCTTTCTTT
TRBJ2-1,TRBV19,NA,TRBD1,CASSIPPMYGRGMMSEQFF,TGTGCCAGTAGTATCCCTCCGATGTATGGCAGGGGGATGATGAGTGAGCAGTTCTTC
TRBJ1-5,TRBV27,NA,NA,CASSRLRDIHQPQHF,TGTGCCAGCAGCCGATTACGGGATATCCATCAGCCCCAGCATTTT
TRBJ2-2,TRBV5-6,NA,NA,CASTRSARGNTGELFF,TGTGCCAGCACCCGATCGGCTAGGGGAAACACCGGGGAGCTGTTTTTT
TRBJ1-1,TRBV19,NA,NA,CACWAQPNTEAFF,TGTGCCTGCTGGGCGCAACCGAACACTGAAGCTTTCTTT
TRBJ1-1,TRBV15,NA,NA,CATSREGQSLEAFF,TGTGCCACCAGCAGAGAAGGACAGTCTCTCGAAGCTTTCTTT
TRBJ1-2,TRBV30,NA,NA,CAFGGGYGYTF,TGTGCCTTCGGGGGAGGGTATGGCTACACCTTC
TRBJ2-3,TRBV6-4,NA,TRBD2,CASSDIRGLAGGLRTDTQYF,TGTGCCAGCAGTGACATCCGTGGTCTAGCGGGGGGGCTTCGCACAGATACGCAGTATTTT
TRBJ1-1,TRBV6-5,NA,TRBD1,CASSRQGASTEAFF,TGTGCCAGCAGCCGACAGGGGGCGAGCACTGAAGCTTTCTTT
TRBJ2-2,TRBV29-1,once,NA,CSVRGHLNTGELFF,TGCAGCGTGCGCGGACACTTAAACACCGGGGAGCTGTTTTTT
TRBJ1-1,TRBV27,NA,NA,CASSPRRMNTEAFF,TGTGCCAGCAGTCCCCGCAGGATGAACACTGAAGCTTTCTTT